The sequence of this T cell receptor beta chain was determined in a study of T cell responses to AZD1222 COVID-19 vaccine. The table lists this clone with a few counts. Method: immunoSEQ multiplex PCR; TCRdb's copy keeps in-frame clones and lacks some. The sample contains 150,000 to 200,000 clones, about 92% of which appear only once. The germline gives CDR1 ENHRY, CDR2 SYGVKD. The CDR3 loop spans 15 amino acids. Trimming cost V 2 bases and J 3 bases; bases outside gene matches: 4. The receptor comes from an adult in good health. The chain employs TRBV10-3 and TRBJ1-2; 9 bases fit TRBD1. Sample: peripheral blood, taken on day 0 of AZD1222 vaccination. CDR3 in DNA: TGTGCCATCAGTGAGGACAGGGGGAAGTACTATGGCTACACCTTC. Translation gives CAISEDRGKYYGYTF.